The 22 T cell receptor beta chains below all came from one sample that was sequenced in a study of response to subunit inactivated influenza vaccine. TCRdb re-analysed the RT-PCR reads in MiXCR, keeping a single row per CDR3 protein. The sample lists 530,000 or so distinct CDR3 sequences, 25% occurring once. The sequencing used CD4+ T cells sorted from PBMCs, collected roughly 5 days after vaccination. All receptors come from a man aged 50-59 years who received an inactivated influenza vaccine.

This clonotype was detected ten times or more. This sequence joins TRBV7-9 and TRBJ2-3; D remains unclear. CDR3 size: 15 residues. Per germline, CDR1 SEHNR and CDR2 FQNEAQ (reference sequence). The V gene lost 1 base and the J gene lost 4 bases, with 12 bases spanning the gap. The CDR3 reads CASSLGSFGSDTQYF. The CDR3 coding sequence is TGTGCCAGCAGCTTAGGGTCCTTTGGGTCAGATACGCAGTATTTT.

This clonotype showed up just a few times. The chain recombines TRBV2 with TRBJ2-7; a weak D match, TRBD1 (5 bases). Trimming took off 7 bases at V and 2 bases at J, with 12 bases between the two ends. Germline CDR1 reads SNHLY; CDR2 reads FYNNEI. The CDR3 runs 13 residues. The CDR3 is CASTRTQAYEQYF. For the CDR3, the DNA is TGTGCCAGCACAAGGACACAGGCCTACGAGCAGTACTTC.

This clonotype was detected only a few times. The rearrangement joins TRBV4-3 to TRBJ1-2; D remains unclear. CDR3 length equals 16 residues. CDR1 LGHNA and CDR2 YSLEER come from the germline V gene. Between the trimmed V and J ends, which lost 0 bases and 6 bases, there was a span of 17 bases. The CDR3 DNA follows: TGCGCCAGCAGCCAAGATCTTAGACGAAATGGGGATGGCTACACCTTC. Translated: CASSQDLRRNGDGYTF.

The rearrangement links TRBV4-3 to TRBJ1-2; 9 positions match TRBD1. The CDR3 loop spans 16 amino acids. V gave up 4 bases and J gave up 7 bases; unmatched junction bases: 13. Germline V lookup: CDR1 LGHNA, CDR2 YSLEER. The CDR3 region has the DNA TGCGCCAGCAGCCGAGGTACTCCGGGACAGGGCTCTGGCTACACCTTC. It translates to CASSRGTPGQGSGYTF.

This clonotype was counted only a few times. The chain couples TRBV6-2 or TRBV6-3 to TRBJ2-7; 7 bases are shared with TRBD1. From germline, CDR1 is MNHEY and CDR2 SVGEGT. Unmatched junction bases numbered 9, after V lost 2 bases and J lost 5 bases. CDR3 length equals 15 residues. CDR3 in DNA: TGTGCCAGCAGTTACCGGAACCCAGGGACAGACGAGCAGTACTTC. Translated: CASSYRNPGTDEQYF.

The V call is TRBV11-1, the J call TRBJ2-3; TRBD1 matches 8 bases. The CDR3 is 17 residues long. Losses at the gene ends were 2 bases for V and 4 bases for J; bases not matched to a gene: 11. Germline lookup yields CDR1 SGHAT and CDR2 FQDESV (reference sequence). Here the CDR3 reads CASSLYLTGVGADTQYF. In nucleotides, the CDR3 is TGTGCCAGCAGCTTATATTTGACAGGGGTCGGTGCAGATACGCAGTATTTT.

The chain recombines TRBV20-1 with TRBJ2-2; D possibly corresponds to TRBD1 (6 bases). Germline V gives CDR1 DFQATT, CDR2 SNEGSKA (reference sequence). There are 15 residues in the CDR3. V was pared by 0 bases and J by 2 bases, with 10 bases between. The CDR3 DNA follows: TGCAGTGCTAGAGATCTGGGGGCTAACACCGGGGAGCTGTTTTTT. Translation: CSARDLGANTGELFF.

The chain couples TRBV4-2 to TRBJ1-3; tentatively, D is TRBD1 (6 bases). V lost 3 bases and J 0 bases, leaving 15 bases between the germline ends. The CDR3 length is 17 residues. Looked up from germline, CDR1 is LGHNA and CDR2 is YNFKEQ. The CDR3 sequence: CASSQGARGFSGNTIYF. CDR3 nucleotide sequence: TGTGCCAGCAGCCAGGGCGCCAGGGGATTCTCTGGAAACACCATATATTTT.

The CDR3 DNA is TGCAGTGCTCTCCGGACAACTAAGGATACGCAGTATTTT. Protein sequence: CSALRTTKDTQYF. The rearrangement links TRBV20-1 to TRBJ2-3, with a tentative D call TRBD1 (5 bases). Germline loops: CDR1 DFQATT, CDR2 SNEGSKA (reference sequence). CDR3 length equals 13 residues. Trimming shortened V by 5 bases and J by 6 bases, and 15 bases separated the two germline ends.

This clonotype has more than one count but fewer than ten. CDR3 in DNA: TGCGCCAGCAGCTTGGAATTACCGGGGAACTACGAGCAGTACTTC. Encoded protein: CASSLELPGNYEQYF. The chain combines TRBV5-1 with TRBJ2-7, with D tentatively TRBD2 (5 bases). CDR3 length equals 15 residues. Between the trimmed V and J ends, which lost 0 bases and 3 bases, there was a span of 13 bases. CDR1 SGHRS and CDR2 YFSETQ come from the germline V gene.

The CDR3 sequence is CASSLSARSHNEQFF. CDR3 nucleotides: TGTGCCAGCAGCTTATCGGCTAGATCTCACAATGAGCAGTTCTTC. J is TRBJ2-1 and V is TRBV11-2, with D unclear. From germline, CDR1 is SGHAT and CDR2 FQNNGV. With 2 bases removed from V and 5 bases from J, the gap between germline ends came to 13 bases. This CDR3 is 15 amino acids long.

The chain has TRBV3-1 and TRBJ2-2; D perhaps matches TRBD2 (5 bases). Germline assignment: CDR1 LGHDT and CDR2 YNNKEL (reference sequence). V shed 0 bases and J shed 6 bases, with 14 bases lying between them. The CDR3 spans 16 residues. The chain's CDR3 is CASSQEYGVGPGELFF. The CDR3 nucleotides are TGTGCCAGCAGCCAAGAGTACGGGGTCGGACCCGGGGAGCTGTTTTTT.

Only a few counts were recorded for this clonotype. The chain uses TRBV4-3 and TRBJ1-1, with a tentative D call TRBD1 (5 bases). V lost 6 bases to trimming and J lost 1 base, with 15 bases between them. This CDR3 is built from 15 residues. Germline CDR1 is LGHNA and CDR2 is YSLEER. The CDR3 is CASRSLGAANTEAFF. In nucleotides, the CDR3 is TGCGCCAGCAGGTCTTTAGGGGCTGCGAACACTGAAGCTTTCTTT.

V gene TRBV3-1 combines with J gene TRBJ2-2; D not resolved. The V end lost 0 bases, the J end lost 4 bases, and 6 bases lay between the germline ends. Germline CDR1 is LGHDT and CDR2 is YNNKEL (reference sequence). The CDR3 is 14 amino acids. This chain's CDR3 is CASSQDSGTGELFF. In DNA form, the CDR3 reads TGTGCCAGCAGCCAAGACTCTGGCACCGGGGAGCTGTTTTTT.

A word on this clonotype: This may be a read error: a much more frequent sequence differs by one nucleotide. The rearrangement joins TRBV12-3 or TRBV12-4 to TRBJ2-1, with 8 bases lining up with TRBD1. V shed 7 bases, J shed 12 bases, and the junction held 5 bases outside the gene matches. This CDR3 region has 11 residues. The CDR3 reads CASIQDRGQFF. Here the CDR3 DNA reads TGTGCCAGCATTCAAGACAGGGGGCAGTTCTTC.

V and J are TRBV18 and TRBJ2-1, with TRBD2 matching 7 bases. V lost 3 bases to trimming and J lost 3 bases; unmatched junction nucleotides: 5. Germline V gives CDR1 KGHSH, CDR2 LQKENI. The length of the CDR3 is 15 residues. CDR3 residues: CASSPQAGIYNEQFF. In DNA form, the CDR3 reads TGTGCCAGCTCACCTCAAGCGGGAATCTACAATGAGCAGTTCTTC.

This clonotype was counted only a few times. The chain is built from TRBV20-1 and TRBJ1-6; unclear D gene. CDR1 and CDR2 (germline): DFQATT, SNEGSKA (reference sequence). V gave up 4 bases and J gave up 0 bases, with 4 bases separating them. This CDR3 contains 13 residues. CDR3 DNA: TGCAGTGCTACACGCTCCTATAATTCACCCCTCCACTTT. Translating it yields CSATRSYNSPLHF.

The table lists this clonotype with a few counts. The chain employs TRBV5-1 and TRBJ2-5, with 8 bases identical to TRBD1. The V and J ends lost 4 bases and 3 bases, in that order; junction bases with no gene match: 8. CDR1 is SGHRS and CDR2 is YFSETQ in the germline V gene. The CDR3 totals 15 residues. The CDR3 DNA reads as TGCGCCAGCAGCACCCAGGGGGCAAGGGAAGAGACCCAGTACTTC. Amino acid sequence: CASSTQGAREETQYF.

The chain has TRBV24-1 and TRBJ2-5, with D maybe TRBD1 (5 bases). V dropped 0 bases and J dropped 2 bases, with 9 bases sitting between them. The CDR3 covers 15 residues. CDR1 is KGHDR, CDR2 SFDVKD, per germline. CDR3 sequence (DNA): TGTGCCACCAGTGATTTGGATAGGGGACAAGAGACCCAGTACTTC. Translating gives CATSDLDRGQETQYF.

This clonotype was seen more than once but under ten times. The chain carries TRBV25-1 and TRBJ2-1; 14 nucleotides match TRBD2. Trimming removed 4 bases from V and 6 bases from J; junction bases left unmatched: 11. The germline V gene has CDR1 MGHDK and CDR2 SYGVNS. The CDR3 sequence is 18 residues long. The CDR3 is CASSVWGTSGRVGNEQFF. As DNA, the CDR3 is TGTGCCAGCAGTGTATGGGGGACTAGCGGGAGAGTTGGCAATGAGCAGTTCTTC. Using reference TRBV25-1 and TRBJ2-1 for the parts outside the CDR3, the full variable domain is EADIYQTPRYLVIGTGKKITLECSQTMGHDKMYWYQQDPGMELHLIHYSYGVNSTEKGDLSSESTVSRIRTEHFPLTLESARPSHTSQYLCASSVWGTSGRVGNEQFFGPGTRLTVL.

This clonotype turned up a few times. The chain has TRBV7-9 and TRBJ1-1; no clear D. This CDR3 has 14 amino acids. CDR1 and CDR2 from the germline V gene are SEHNR and FQNEAQ (reference sequence). Trimming stripped 6 bases from V and 1 base from J, with 12 bases between. CDR3 coding DNA: TGTGCCAGCAGGTCCTCTTGGGGGAACACTGAAGCTTTCTTT. Its protein product is CASRSSWGNTEAFF. The complete variable domain, with remaining parts taken from reference TRBV7-9 and TRBJ1-1, reads DTGVSQNPRHKITKRGQNVTFRCDPISEHNRLYWYRQTLGQGPEFLTYFQNEAQLEKSRLLSDRFSAERPKGSFSTLEIQRTEQGDSAMYLCASRSSWGNTEAFFGQGTRLTVV.

The rearrangement uses TRBV4-2 and TRBJ2-1; D remains unclear. Germline CDR1 is LGHNA and CDR2 is YNFKEQ. The CDR3 extends over 13 amino acids. V was clipped by 0 bases and J by 15 bases, with 15 bases between them. CDR3 nucleotide sequence: TGTGCCAGCAGCCAAGATCCCGACACTCCGGGGTTCTTC. It specifies CASSQDPDTPGFF.